This T cell receptor (beta chain) comes out of a study of cytomegalovirus exposure and HLA in healthy donors. Across the whole study: Both the approximately 130 validation repertoires and the 500 to 700 first-cohort repertoires used the same platform, as reported by a later analysis.

Some clones are missing from TCRdb's copy, which holds only in-frame ones; the method was immunoSEQ multiplex PCR. The sample has 150,000 to 200,000 clones; more than 75% are singletons. Germline CDR1 and CDR2: LGHNA and YSLEER. V dropped 0 bases and J dropped 7 bases, with 18 bases sitting between them. The CDR3 sequence is 17 residues long. Findings and limits, study-wide: Listed as cytomegalovirus-associated were 150 to 200 TCR beta chains. In vitro testing confirmed three CMV-associated chains as specific for CMV antigens. That first-cohort TCR clusters tended to co-occur in the roughly 110 validation repertoires was found in a later analysis.

Comments on this clone: Its specificity is unknown.

The origin of this receptor is a man in his late teens or twenties in good health and CMV-seropositive. The J gene is TRBJ2-2, the V gene TRBV4-3; TRBD2 is a possible D gene (6 bases). Specimen: PBMCs. CDR3 amino acids: CASSQDLAGKGDGELFF. For the CDR3, the DNA is TGCGCCAGCAGCCAAGATCTGGCGGGAAAGGGTGACGGGGAGCTGTTTTTT.